A single sample gave rise to the 25 T cell receptor beta chains below, sequenced in a study of blood T cell repertoires in COVID-19. Generated by immunoSEQ multiplex PCR, the TCRdb table keeps only in-frame clones and is missing some. In the table there are about 670,000 clones, around 90% of which are singletons. Sequencing input: peripheral blood. The receptors here all came from a woman younger than 35 with acute or convalescent COVID-19.

The count of this clone is one. V gene TRBV6-5 combines with J gene TRBJ1-5; D unclear. Per germline, CDR1 MNHEY and CDR2 SVGAGI. Trimming removed 4 bases from V and 4 bases from J, with 11 bases in between. The CDR3 loop spans 14 amino acids. In DNA, the CDR3 is TGTGCCAGCAGTTCAGGATCTCGTAATCAGCCCCAGCATTTT. The encoded protein is CASSSGSRNQPQHF.

The chain uses TRBV7-9 and TRBJ2-3, with 15 bases fitting TRBD2. Unmatched junction bases numbered 3, after V lost 3 bases and J lost 2 bases. Germline V CDR1 and CDR2: SEHNR, FQNEAQ (reference sequence). This CDR3 has 17 residues. The DNA for the CDR3 is TGTGCCAGCAGCTTGGGACTAGCGGGGGGATCCACAGATACGCAGTATTTT. This encodes CASSLGLAGGSTDTQYF.

V usage is TRBV9 and J usage is TRBJ1-2, with 12 bases identical to TRBD1. V shed 3 bases, J shed 8 bases, and the junction held 8 bases outside the gene matches. The CDR3 loop spans 15 amino acids. The germline CDR1 and CDR2 sequences are SGDLS and YYNGEE. This chain's CDR3 is CASSEPGQGASGYTF. The CDR3 nucleotides read TGTGCCAGCAGCGAGCCGGGACAGGGGGCGTCGGGCTACACCTTC. The full variable domain, rest sourced from reference TRBV9 and TRBJ1-2, is DSGVTQTPKHLITATGQRVTLRCSPRSGDLSVYWYQQSLDQGLQFLIQYYNGEERAKGNILERFSAQQFPDLHSELNLSSLELGDSALYFCASSEPGQGASGYTFGSGTRLTVV.

This clone came up once. This same CDR3 is encoded by further DNA sequences in the sample. The CDR3 loop is CASSELGGTNEKLFF. Here the CDR3 DNA reads TGTGCCAGCAGTGAACTTGGGGGGACTAATGAAAAACTGTTTTTT. This chain joins TRBV6-1 and TRBJ1-4, with a tentative D call TRBD1 (5 bases). The CDR3 covers 15 residues. Germline CDR1 is MNHNS and CDR2 is SASEGT. Trimming removed 2 bases at V and 2 bases at J, with 9 bases between.

V usage is TRBV7-9 and J usage is TRBJ2-1, with 7 bases matching TRBD2. The V gene's germline CDR1 is SEHNR and CDR2 FQNEAQ (reference sequence). The CDR3 is made up of 13 amino acids. The junction had 4 bases not matched to a gene; V was cut back by 8 bases and J by 3 bases. CDR3 sequence: CASAAGVYNEQFF. DNA for the CDR3: TGTGCCAGCGCGGCGGGGGTCTACAATGAGCAGTTCTTC.

The V and J genes are TRBV4-1 and TRBJ1-3, with D perhaps TRBD1 (5 bases). Germline V lookup: CDR1 MGHRA, CDR2 YSYEKL. Trimming pared 3 bases from V and 9 bases from J, leaving 18 bases between. The CDR3 runs 15 residues. CDR3 nucleotides: TGCGCCAGCAGCCAGCTACCAGGGCTTGGAGTCACCATATATTTT. This translates into CASSQLPGLGVTIYF.

This sequence joins TRBV9 and TRBJ2-5; TRBD1 might be the D (6 bases). There are 14 residues in the CDR3. Germline assignment: CDR1 SGDLS and CDR2 YYNGEE. V lost 2 bases to trimming and J lost 7 bases, with 15 bases between them. In DNA, the CDR3 is TGTGCCAGCAGCGTCGAACAGGGCCCTTTGACCCAGTACTTC. As protein: CASSVEQGPLTQYF.

The rearrangement links TRBV29-1 to TRBJ1-2; D is perhaps TRBD1 (5 bases). The germline V gene encodes CDR1 SQVTM and CDR2 ANQGSEA. The CDR3 consists of 12 residues. Trimming took 4 bases from V and 0 from J, leaving 6 bases between them. CDR3 in DNA: TGCAGCGTTGGACAGCCTAACTATGGCTACACCTTC. Its translation: CSVGQPNYGYTF.

For the CDR3, the DNA is TGTGCCATCAGAAAGACCGGGACAGGGGGTAACGAGCAGTACTTC. This encodes CAIRKTGTGGNEQYF. The chain carries TRBV10-3 and TRBJ2-7; 11 bases align to TRBD1. The V segment lost 6 bases and the J segment 5 bases; nucleotides outside the gene matches: 9. The CDR3 totals 15 residues. The V gene's germline CDR1 is ENHRY and CDR2 SYGVKD.

The genes are TRBV19 and TRBJ1-2; D not resolved. CDR3 length: 12 residues. From germline, CDR1 is LNHDA and CDR2 SQIVND (reference sequence). V lost 4 bases to trimming and J lost 1 base, with 4 bases between them. CDR3 in DNA: TGTGCCAGTAGTACTCTTAACTATGGCTACACCTTC. As protein: CASSTLNYGYTF.

The chain couples TRBV5-6 to TRBJ1-3, with D unclear. The germline CDR1 and CDR2 sequences are SGHDT and YYEEEE. The CDR3 loop spans 16 amino acids. Deletions cut 0 bases from V and 0 bases from J, with 10 bases between. CDR3 DNA: TGTGCCAGCAGCTTGGCAGTTTCTGGCTCTGGAAACACCATATATTTT. It yields the protein CASSLAVSGSGNTIYF.

CDR3 nucleotide sequence: TGTGCCACCAGTGATGTCCGGGACAGGGGTTTTAGGAACACCGGGGAGCTGTTTTTT. Protein sequence: CATSDVRDRGFRNTGELFF. The genes are TRBV24-1 and TRBJ2-2; 10 bases align to TRBD1. Trimming took 3 bases from V and 1 from J; bases not matched to a gene: 10. The CDR3 consists of 19 residues. The germline gives CDR1 KGHDR, CDR2 SFDVKD.

The J gene is TRBJ2-1, the V gene TRBV9, with a possible D match to TRBD1 (6 bases). V was shortened by 3 bases and J by 7 bases, with 20 bases between the two germline ends. The CDR3 runs 16 residues. The germline CDR1 and CDR2 sequences are SGDLS and YYNGEE. The CDR3 loop reads CASSEPRGSQGNEQFF. CDR3 DNA: TGTGCCAGCAGCGAGCCCCGGGGCTCTCAGGGGAATGAGCAGTTCTTC.

The genes are TRBV5-6 and TRBJ2-7; unclear D gene. The germline V gene has CDR1 SGHDT and CDR2 YYEEEE. V lost 0 bases and J 6 bases, leaving 13 bases between the germline ends. CDR3 length: 14 residues. CDR3: CASSLALSEREQYF. CDR3 in DNA: TGTGCCAGCAGCTTGGCCCTCTCGGAGCGCGAGCAGTACTTC.

This clone has only a few counts. This chain links TRBV12-5 with TRBJ1-4, with TRBD1 identical over 10 bases. The CDR3 has 15 amino acids. CDR1 and CDR2 (germline): LGHNT, FRNRAP. Trimming took 0 bases from V and 6 from J; bases not matched to a gene: 1. The CDR3 DNA sequence: TGTGCTAGTGGTTTGGTAGGGACAGGGGATGAAAAACTGTTTTTT. This encodes CASGLVGTGDEKLFF.

V is TRBV14 and J is TRBJ2-2; D possibly corresponds to TRBD1 (5 bases). Germline V lookup: CDR1 SGHDN, CDR2 FVKESK. V was clipped by 1 base and J by 0 bases, with 9 bases between them. This CDR3 has 16 residues. The CDR3 reads CASSQVGHANTGELFF. CDR3 nucleotides: TGTGCCAGCAGCCAAGTGGGGCACGCGAACACCGGGGAGCTGTTTTTT.

This rearrangement joins TRBV5-1 to TRBJ1-3, with 7 positions matching TRBD1. V lost 0 bases and J lost 2; bases outside the gene matches: 5. Germline CDR1 and CDR2: SGHRS and YFSETQ. CDR3 size: 16 residues. CDR3: CASSLASGTAGNTIYF. CDR3 DNA: TGCGCCAGCAGCTTGGCCTCCGGGACAGCTGGAAACACCATATATTTT.

The chain has TRBV11-3 and TRBJ2-7; 12 bases map to TRBD2. Looked up from germline, CDR1 is SGHNT and CDR2 is YENEEA. CDR3 length: 14 amino acids. The CDR3 here is CVSQASGGAYEQYF. Here the CDR3 DNA reads TGTGTCTCCCAGGCTAGCGGGGGGGCTTACGAGCAGTACTTC.

The chain links TRBV9 to TRBJ2-3, with 10 bases lining up with TRBD2. CDR3 length: 17 residues. Germline V CDR1 and CDR2: SGDLS, YYNGEE. Germline trimming cut 0 bases from V and 0 bases from J; bases unmatched to any gene: 4. The CDR3 sequence: CASSVDGSGGSTDTQYF. The CDR3 bases are TGTGCCAGCAGCGTAGACGGTAGCGGGGGGAGCACAGATACGCAGTATTTT.

On this clone: The identical CDR3 is also encoded by other nucleotide sequences in the sample. This chain connects TRBV6-2 or TRBV6-3 to TRBJ1-5, with D perhaps matching TRBD1 (6 bases). The CDR3 loop spans 14 amino acids. V dropped 6 bases and J dropped 1 base, with 10 bases sitting between them. Germline V gene sequence: CDR1 MNHEY, CDR2 SVGEGT. CDR3 region: CASSRQGSNQPQHF. The CDR3 DNA sequence: TGTGCCAGCAGCCGTCAGGGGAGCAATCAGCCCCAGCATTTT.

The chain employs TRBV27 and TRBJ1-5, with D perhaps TRBD1 (6 bases). Germline CDR1 reads MNHEY; CDR2 reads SMNVEV (reference sequence). CDR3 length equals 12 residues. Trimming pared 9 bases from V and 7 bases from J, leaving 13 bases between. In DNA form, the CDR3 reads TGTGCCAGTCAGGGGTCTGGACAGCCCCAGCATTTT. Its translation: CASQGSGQPQHF.

V gene TRBV30 combines with J gene TRBJ1-2, with D possibly TRBD1 on 5 matching bases. Per germline, CDR1 GTSNPN and CDR2 SVGIG (reference sequence). The V end lost 3 bases, the J end lost 2 bases, and 13 bases lay between the germline ends. This CDR3 is 14 amino acids long. CDR3 sequence reads: CAWRRDSPNYGYTF. The CDR3 nucleotides read TGTGCCTGGAGAAGGGACTCGCCCAACTATGGCTACACCTTC.

The V gene is TRBV11-2, the J gene TRBJ1-2; 8 positions match TRBD1. The CDR3 is 14 amino acids. CDR1 is SGHAT, CDR2 FQNNGV, per germline. Losses at the gene ends were 3 bases for V and 7 bases for J; bases not matched to a gene: 7. CDR3 bases: TGTGCCAGCAGCTTGTCTCAGGGGGCGGGTGGCTACACCTTC. Translating it yields CASSLSQGAGGYTF.

The chain couples TRBV7-8 to TRBJ2-2; D is possibly TRBD2 (5 bases). This CDR3 has 14 residues. In germline, CDR1 is SGHVS, CDR2 FQNEAQ. V lost 8 bases and J 7 bases, leaving 17 bases between the germline ends. The CDR3: CASPRERVGGELFF. The CDR3 coding sequence is TGTGCCAGCCCTAGGGAGAGGGTTGGCGGGGAGCTGTTTTTT.

This chain uses TRBV7-2 with TRBJ1-3, with TRBD1 matching 8 bases. The CDR3 has 13 residues. Germline V CDR1 and CDR2: SGHTA, FQGNSA. J was trimmed by 8 bases and V by 3 bases; bases with no gene match: 3. The CDR3 DNA reads as TGTGCCAGCAGCTTCACAGGGGGATACACCATATATTTT. As protein: CASSFTGGYTIYF.